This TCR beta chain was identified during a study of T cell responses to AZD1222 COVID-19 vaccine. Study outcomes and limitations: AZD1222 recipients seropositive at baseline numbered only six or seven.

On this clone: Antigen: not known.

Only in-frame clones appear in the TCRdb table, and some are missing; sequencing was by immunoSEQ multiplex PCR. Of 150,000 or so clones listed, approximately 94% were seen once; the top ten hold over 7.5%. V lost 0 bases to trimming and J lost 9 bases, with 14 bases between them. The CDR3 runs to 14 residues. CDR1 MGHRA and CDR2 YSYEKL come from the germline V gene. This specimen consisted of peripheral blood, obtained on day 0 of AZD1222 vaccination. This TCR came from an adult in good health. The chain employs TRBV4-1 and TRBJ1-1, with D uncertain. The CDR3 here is CASSQDQTFSQAFF. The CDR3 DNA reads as TGCGCCAGCAGCCAAGATCAGACGTTCTCTCAAGCTTTCTTT.